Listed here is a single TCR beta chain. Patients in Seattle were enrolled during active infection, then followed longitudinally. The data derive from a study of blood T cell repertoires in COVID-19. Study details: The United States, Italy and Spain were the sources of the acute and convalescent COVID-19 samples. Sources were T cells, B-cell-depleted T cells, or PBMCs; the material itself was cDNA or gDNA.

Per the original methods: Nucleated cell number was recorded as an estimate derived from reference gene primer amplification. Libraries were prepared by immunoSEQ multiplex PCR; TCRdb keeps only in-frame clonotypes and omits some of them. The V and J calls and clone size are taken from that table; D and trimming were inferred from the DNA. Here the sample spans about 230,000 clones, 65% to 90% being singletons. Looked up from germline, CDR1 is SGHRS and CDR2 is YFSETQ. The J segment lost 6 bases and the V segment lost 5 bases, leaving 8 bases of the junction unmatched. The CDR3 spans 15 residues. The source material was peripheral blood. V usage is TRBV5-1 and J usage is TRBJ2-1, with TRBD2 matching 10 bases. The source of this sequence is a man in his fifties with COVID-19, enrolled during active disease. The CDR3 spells CASRESGRAANEQFF. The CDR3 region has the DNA TGCGCCAGCAGAGAGAGCGGGAGGGCCGCCAATGAGCAGTTCTTC.